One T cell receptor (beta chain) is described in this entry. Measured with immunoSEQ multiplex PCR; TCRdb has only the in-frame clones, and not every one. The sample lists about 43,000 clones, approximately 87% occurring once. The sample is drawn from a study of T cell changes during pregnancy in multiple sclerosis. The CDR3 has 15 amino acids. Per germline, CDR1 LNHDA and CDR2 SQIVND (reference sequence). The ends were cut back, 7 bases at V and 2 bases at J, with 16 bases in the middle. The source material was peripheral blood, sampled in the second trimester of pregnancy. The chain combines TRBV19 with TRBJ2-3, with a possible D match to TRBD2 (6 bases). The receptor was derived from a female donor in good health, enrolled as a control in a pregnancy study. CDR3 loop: CASTGIAEDTDTQYF. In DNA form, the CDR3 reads TGTGCCAGTACCGGAATAGCGGAGGACACAGATACGCAGTATTTT.